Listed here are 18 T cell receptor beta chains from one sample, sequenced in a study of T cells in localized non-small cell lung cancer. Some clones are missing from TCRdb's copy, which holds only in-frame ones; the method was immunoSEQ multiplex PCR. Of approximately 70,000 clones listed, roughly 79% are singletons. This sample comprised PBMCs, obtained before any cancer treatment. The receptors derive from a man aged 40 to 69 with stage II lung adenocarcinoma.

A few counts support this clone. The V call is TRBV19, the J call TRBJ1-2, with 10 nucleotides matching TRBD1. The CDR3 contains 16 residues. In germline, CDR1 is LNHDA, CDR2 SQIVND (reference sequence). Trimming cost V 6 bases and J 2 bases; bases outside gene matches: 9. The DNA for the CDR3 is TGTGCCAGTAGCATTCCGGGACAGGGGCCAAACTATGGCTACACCTTC. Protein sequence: CASSIPGQGPNYGYTF.

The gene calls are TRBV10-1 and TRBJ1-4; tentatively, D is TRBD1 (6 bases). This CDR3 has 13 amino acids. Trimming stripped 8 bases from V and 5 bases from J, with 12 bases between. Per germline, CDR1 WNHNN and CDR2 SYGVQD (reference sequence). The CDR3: CASSRTENEKLFF. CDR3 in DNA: TGCGCCAGCTCCCGGACAGAGAATGAAAAACTGTTTTTT.

In DNA, the CDR3 is TGTGCCAGCAACCACGGGGGGCGAGGGGAGCAGTTCTTC. Its protein is CASNHGGRGEQFF. This chain connects TRBV5-5 to TRBJ2-1; D is possibly TRBD2 (7 bases). Looked up from germline, CDR1 is SGHKS and CDR2 is YYEKEE (reference sequence). This CDR3 has 13 residues. Trimming removed 6 bases from V and 10 bases from J, with 17 bases in between.

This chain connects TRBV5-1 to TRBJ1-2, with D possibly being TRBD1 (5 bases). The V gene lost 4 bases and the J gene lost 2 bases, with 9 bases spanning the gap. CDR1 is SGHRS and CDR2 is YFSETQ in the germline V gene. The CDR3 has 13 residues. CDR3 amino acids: CASSMGPNYGYTF. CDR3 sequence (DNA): TGCGCCAGCAGCATGGGGCCCAACTATGGCTACACCTTC.

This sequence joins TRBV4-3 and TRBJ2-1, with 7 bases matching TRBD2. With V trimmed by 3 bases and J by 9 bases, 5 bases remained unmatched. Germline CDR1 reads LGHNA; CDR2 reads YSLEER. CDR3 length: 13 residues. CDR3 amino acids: CASSQSGLSEQFF. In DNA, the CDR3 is TGCGCCAGCAGCCAGTCGGGACTAAGTGAGCAGTTCTTC.

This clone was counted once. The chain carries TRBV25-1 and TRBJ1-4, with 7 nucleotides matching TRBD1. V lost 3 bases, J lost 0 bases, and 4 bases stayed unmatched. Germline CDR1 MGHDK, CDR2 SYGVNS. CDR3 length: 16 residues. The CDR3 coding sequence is TGTGCCAGCAGTGAGGAGGGGGCAGCAACTAATGAAAAACTGTTTTTT. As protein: CASSEEGAATNEKLFF.

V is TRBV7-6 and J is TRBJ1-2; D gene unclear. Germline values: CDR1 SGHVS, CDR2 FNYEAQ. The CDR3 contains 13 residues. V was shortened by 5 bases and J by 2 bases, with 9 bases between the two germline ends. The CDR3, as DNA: TGTGCCAGCAGCCCGGAACAGAACTATGGCTACACCTTC. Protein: CASSPEQNYGYTF.

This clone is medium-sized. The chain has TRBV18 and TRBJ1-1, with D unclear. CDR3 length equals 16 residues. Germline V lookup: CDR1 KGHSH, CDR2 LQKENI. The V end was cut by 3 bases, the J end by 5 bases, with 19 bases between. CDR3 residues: CASSPQKSGLRTEAFF. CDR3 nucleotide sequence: TGTGCCAGCTCACCCCAAAAATCGGGGTTGCGGACTGAAGCTTTCTTT. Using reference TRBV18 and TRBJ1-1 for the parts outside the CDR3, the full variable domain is NAGVMQNPRHLVRRRGQEARLRCSPMKGHSHVYWYRQLPEEGLKFMVYLQKENIIDESGMPKERFSAEFPKEGPSILRIQQVVRGDSAAYFCASSPQKSGLRTEAFFGQGTRLTVV.

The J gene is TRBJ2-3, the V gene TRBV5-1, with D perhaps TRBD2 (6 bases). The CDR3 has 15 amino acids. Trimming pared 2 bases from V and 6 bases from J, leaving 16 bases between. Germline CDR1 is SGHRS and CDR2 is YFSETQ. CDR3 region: CASSLREPAGDTQYF. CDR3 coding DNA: TGCGCCAGCAGCTTACGGGAACCTGCGGGGGATACGCAGTATTTT. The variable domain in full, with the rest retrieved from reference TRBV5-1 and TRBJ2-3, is KAGVTQTPRYLIKTRGQQVTLSCSPISGHRSVSWYQQTPGQGLQFLFEYFSETQRNKGNFPGRFSGRQFSNSRSEMNVSTLELGDSALYLCASSLREPAGDTQYFGPGTRLTVL.

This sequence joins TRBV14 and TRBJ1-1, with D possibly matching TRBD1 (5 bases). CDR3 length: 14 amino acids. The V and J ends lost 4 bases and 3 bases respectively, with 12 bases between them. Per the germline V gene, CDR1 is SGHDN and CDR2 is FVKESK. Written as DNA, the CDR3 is TGTGCCAGCAGCCGAGCGGGGGGTCACACTGAAGCTTTCTTT. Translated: CASSRAGGHTEAFF.

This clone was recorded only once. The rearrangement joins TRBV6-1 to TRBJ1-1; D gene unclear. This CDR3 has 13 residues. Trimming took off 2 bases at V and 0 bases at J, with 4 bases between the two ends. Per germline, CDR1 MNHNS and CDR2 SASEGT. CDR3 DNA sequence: TGTGCCAGCAGTGAATCTGTGAACACTGAAGCTTTCTTT. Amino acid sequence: CASSESVNTEAFF.

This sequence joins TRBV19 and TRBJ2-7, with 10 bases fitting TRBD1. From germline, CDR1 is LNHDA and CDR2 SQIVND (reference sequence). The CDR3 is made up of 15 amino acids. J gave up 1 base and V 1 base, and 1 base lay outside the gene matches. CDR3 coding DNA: TGTGCCAGTAGTATAGGGACAGGGGGATCCTACGAGCAGTACTTC. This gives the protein CASSIGTGGSYEQYF.

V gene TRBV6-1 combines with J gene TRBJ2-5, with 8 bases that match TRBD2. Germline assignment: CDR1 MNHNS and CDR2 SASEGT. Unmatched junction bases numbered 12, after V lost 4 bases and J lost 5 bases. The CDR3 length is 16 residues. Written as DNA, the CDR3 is TGTGCCAGCAGTGCCAGGACTAGCCAACTGGGGGAGACCCAGTACTTC. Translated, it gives CASSARTSQLGETQYF.

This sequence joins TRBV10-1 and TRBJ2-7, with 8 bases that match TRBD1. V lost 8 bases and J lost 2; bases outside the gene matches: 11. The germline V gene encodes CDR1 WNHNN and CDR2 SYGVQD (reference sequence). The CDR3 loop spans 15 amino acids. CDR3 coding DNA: TGCGCCAGCCCAGGGCGGGGACAGGTACCCTACGAGCAGTACTTC. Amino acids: CASPGRGQVPYEQYF.

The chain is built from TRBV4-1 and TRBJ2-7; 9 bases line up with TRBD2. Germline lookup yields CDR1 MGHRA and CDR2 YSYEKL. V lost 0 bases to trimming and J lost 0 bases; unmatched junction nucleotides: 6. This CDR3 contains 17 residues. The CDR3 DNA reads TGCGCCAGCAGCCAAGAGTTCCGGACTAGCGTCTCCTACGAGCAGTACTTC. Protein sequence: CASSQEFRTSVSYEQYF.

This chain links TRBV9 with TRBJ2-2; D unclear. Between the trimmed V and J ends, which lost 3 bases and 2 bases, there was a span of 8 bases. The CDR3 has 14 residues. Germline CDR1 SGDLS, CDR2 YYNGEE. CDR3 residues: CASSGSQNTGELFF. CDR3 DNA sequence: TGTGCCAGCAGCGGGAGTCAAAACACCGGGGAGCTGTTTTTT.

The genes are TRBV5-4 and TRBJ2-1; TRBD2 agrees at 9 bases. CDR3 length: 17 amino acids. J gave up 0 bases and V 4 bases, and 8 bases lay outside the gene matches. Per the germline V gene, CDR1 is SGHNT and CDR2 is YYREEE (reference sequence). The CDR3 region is CASSPGGLAFSYNEQFF. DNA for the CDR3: TGTGCCAGCAGCCCTGGGGGACTAGCCTTCTCCTACAATGAGCAGTTCTTC.

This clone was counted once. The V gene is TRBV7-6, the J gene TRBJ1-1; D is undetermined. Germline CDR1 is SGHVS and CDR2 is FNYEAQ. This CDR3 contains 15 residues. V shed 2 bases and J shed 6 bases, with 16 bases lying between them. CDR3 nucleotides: TGTGCCAGCAGCTTATCAGTGGGCCCCGGGGCTGAAGCTTTCTTT. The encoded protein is CASSLSVGPGAEAFF.